Listed below are T cell receptor beta chains from one sample, sequenced in a study of T cell repertoires in cytomegalovirus infection. These receptors lack a known antigen. TCRdb redid the calling of the reads with MiXCR, one entry per CDR3 protein. The sample carries some 310,000 distinct CDR3 sequences, 25% recorded once. This material consisted of cultured PBMCs, taken from culture after CMV antigen stimulation. The receptors here all came from a human donor in good health (CMV status not recorded). Some clones in this sample may be carry-over from other donors' samples. The CDR3 runs from the conserved cysteine through the conserved F or W. Fields, in order: V gene, clone size, D gene, J gene, CDR3 DNA, CDR3 protein. A D gene is named only where the DNA matches it firmly. Only part of the rows carry a size: once, few, many, or a class if the clone is expanded.

V: TRBV4-1
size: few
D: TRBD1
J: TRBJ1-2
DNA: TGCGCCAGCAGCCTTAGCCGGGACAGGGCGTCGGATGGCTACACCTTC
CDR3: CASSLSRDRASDGYTF

V: TRBV7-2
size: many
D: -
J: TRBJ2-3
DNA: TGTGCCAGCAGCTTGGCAGGGACTAGCACAGATACGCAGTATTTT
CDR3: CASSLAGTSTDTQYF

V: TRBV14
size: few
D: -
J: TRBJ1-1
DNA: TGTGCCAGCTCATTACAAGCCGGGGCGGCTTTCTTT
CDR3: CASSLQAGAAFF

V: TRBV29-1
size: -
D: TRBD1
J: TRBJ2-7
DNA: TGCAGCGTTGGTAGGACAGGGTTAAGCTACGAGCAGTACTTC
CDR3: CSVGRTGLSYEQYF

V: TRBV18
size: many
D: -
J: TRBJ2-3
DNA: TGTGCCAGCTCACCATTTAACGGGACGGGCACAGATACGCAGTATTTT
CDR3: CASSPFNGTGTDTQYF

V: TRBV5-4
size: -
D: TRBD1
J: TRBJ2-5
DNA: TGTGCCAGCACCCTACAGGGGGCTGGGGAGACCCAGTACTTC
CDR3: CASTLQGAGETQYF

V: TRBV7-2
size: many
D: -
J: TRBJ2-7
DNA: TGTGCCAGCAGCTTAGATTGGCAGTCTGTCGAGCAGTACTTC
CDR3: CASSLDWQSVEQYF

V: TRBV24-1
size: -
D: -
J: TRBJ2-1
DNA: TGTGCCACCAGTGATTTGCCACAAGGCGGCCGGGAGCAGTTCTTC
CDR3: CATSDLPQGGREQFF

V: TRBV28
size: -
D: -
J: TRBJ1-5
DNA: TGTGCCAGCAGTTCCTTCGATCAGCCCCAGCATTTT
CDR3: CASSSFDQPQHF

V: TRBV7-2
size: -
D: -
J: TRBJ1-3
DNA: TGTGCCAGCAGCTTAGACAGGGAAGACACCATATATTTT
CDR3: CASSLDREDTIYF

V: TRBV28
size: -
D: -
J: TRBJ1-2
DNA: TGTGCCAGCAGTTTAGGACCGACGGGCTATGGCTACACCTTC
CDR3: CASSLGPTGYGYTF

V: TRBV7-9
size: -
D: -
J: TRBJ2-7
DNA: TGTGCCAGCAGCTTACACGAGCAGTACTTC
CDR3: CASSLHEQYF

V: TRBV10-3
size: -
D: -
J: TRBJ2-3
DNA: TGTGCCATCACGGCCTCCGAATTACCCACAGATACGCAGTATTTT
CDR3: CAITASELPTDTQYF

V: TRBV15
size: few
D: -
J: TRBJ2-3
DNA: TGTGCCACCAGCAGAGATCAGAATCTGGGAGATACGCAGTATTTT
CDR3: CATSRDQNLGDTQYF

V: TRBV15
size: few
D: TRBD2
J: TRBJ2-3
DNA: TGTGCCACCAGCAGAAACGGCGGGACTAGCGGGAGAAGAGATACGCAGTATTTT
CDR3: CATSRNGGTSGRRDTQYF

V: TRBV7-8
size: many
D: -
J: TRBJ2-3
DNA: TGTGCCAGCAGCTTGCTACCCCGCACAGATACGCAGTATTTT
CDR3: CASSLLPRTDTQYF

V: TRBV7-2
size: many
D: TRBD1
J: TRBJ2-7
DNA: TGTGCCAGCAGCATTTTACAGGGGAGCTCCTACGAGCAGTACTTC
CDR3: CASSILQGSSYEQYF

V: TRBV7-6
size: many
D: -
J: TRBJ2-1
DNA: TGTGCCAGCGCCTCGAGCGATTCCTACAATGAGCAGTTCTTC
CDR3: CASASSDSYNEQFF

V: TRBV6-2/TRBV6-3
size: few
D: TRBD2
J: TRBJ2-5
DNA: TGTGCCAGCAGGATGGGAGCGGGAGGCCTACAAGAGACCCAGTACTTC
CDR3: CASRMGAGGLQETQYF

V: TRBV4-1
size: few
D: TRBD1
J: TRBJ2-2
DNA: TGCGCCAGCAGCCATCGGGGGACAGGGACCACCGGGGAGCTGTTTTTT
CDR3: CASSHRGTGTTGELFF

V: TRBV11-2
size: -
D: TRBD1
J: TRBJ1-4
DNA: TGTGCCAGCAGCTCGGACAGGGGGCTGGTTGAAAAACTGTTTTTT
CDR3: CASSSDRGLVEKLFF

V: TRBV9
size: once
D: -
J: TRBJ2-7
DNA: TGTGCCAGCAGCGTAGGGGGCCTACAGACTGACGAGCAGTACTTC
CDR3: CASSVGGLQTDEQYF

V: TRBV6-1
size: -
D: TRBD1
J: TRBJ2-3
DNA: TGTGCCAGCAGTAGACAGGGGGCTTTCACAGATACGCAGTATTTT
CDR3: CASSRQGAFTDTQYF

V: TRBV7-8
size: -
D: -
J: TRBJ1-4
DNA: TGTGCCAGCGCAAAAGGGGGGTTTACTAATGAAAAACTGTTTTTT
CDR3: CASAKGGFTNEKLFF

V: TRBV20-1
size: -
D: -
J: TRBJ2-7
DNA: TGCAGTGCTAGGGCTGAGTACGAGCAGTACTTC
CDR3: CSARAEYEQYF

V: TRBV20-1
size: once
D: -
J: TRBJ2-6
DNA: TGCAGTGCCCTCGGGAGAACCAACGTCCTGACTTTC
CDR3: CSALGRTNVLTF

V: TRBV7-9
size: many
D: -
J: TRBJ2-2
DNA: TGTGCCAGCAGCTTAGAGACCGACAGGACCCGACTTCGGGAGCTGTTTTTT
CDR3: CASSLETDRTRLRELFF

V: TRBV7-2
size: -
D: -
J: TRBJ2-7
DNA: TGTGCCAGCAGCCTAGGACTAAGGGTGGAGCAGTACTTC
CDR3: CASSLGLRVEQYF

V: TRBV27
size: -
D: -
J: TRBJ1-5
DNA: TGTGCCAGCAGCGGGGAAGGCAATCAGCCCCAGCATTTT
CDR3: CASSGEGNQPQHF

V: TRBV24-1
size: -
D: TRBD1
J: TRBJ2-1
DNA: TGTGCCACCAGTGATCCCTTCGGACAGGGATCCTACAATGAGCAGTTCTTC
CDR3: CATSDPFGQGSYNEQFF

V: TRBV11-2
size: few
D: TRBD1
J: TRBJ1-2
DNA: TGTGCCAGCAGCTTAGAACTCCCCGGGACAGTTAACTATGGCTACACCTTC
CDR3: CASSLELPGTVNYGYTF

V: TRBV29-1
size: -
D: -
J: TRBJ2-7
DNA: TGCAGCGTTGGGTTGGACATTTCCTACGAGCAGTACTTC
CDR3: CSVGLDISYEQYF

V: TRBV12-3/TRBV12-4
size: -
D: -
J: TRBJ2-4
DNA: TGTGCCAGCACTCGAGCAGGGCGGAACATTCAGTACTTC
CDR3: CASTRAGRNIQYF

V: TRBV7-3
size: -
D: -
J: TRBJ1-2
DNA: TGTGCCAGCAGCCCATACGGGCGAAGTTATGGCTACACCTTC
CDR3: CASSPYGRSYGYTF

V: TRBV6-6
size: -
D: TRBD2
J: TRBJ2-1
DNA: TGTGCCAGCAGGCCCGGGACTACTCCGTACAATGAGCAGTTCTTC
CDR3: CASRPGTTPYNEQFF

V: TRBV7-8
size: many
D: -
J: TRBJ1-1
DNA: TGTGCCAGCAGCTTATCCCGGTTGAACACTGAAGCTTTCTTT
CDR3: CASSLSRLNTEAFF

V: TRBV20-1
size: many
D: -
J: TRBJ1-5
DNA: TGCAGTGCTAGAGAGGGGACGGATAGCAATCAGCCCCAGCATTTT
CDR3: CSAREGTDSNQPQHF

V: TRBV30
size: -
D: -
J: TRBJ1-2
DNA: TGTGCCTGGAGCCGCCAGTTGGTCTATGGCTACACCTTC
CDR3: CAWSRQLVYGYTF

V: TRBV5-4
size: -
D: -
J: TRBJ2-5
DNA: TGTGCCAGCAGCCCCAGGACAGCCCAAGAGACCCAGTACTTC
CDR3: CASSPRTAQETQYF

V: TRBV27
size: -
D: -
J: TRBJ2-1
DNA: TGTGCCAGCAACCCTCGGGGGCCCGATGTGGGTGAGCAGTTCTTC
CDR3: CASNPRGPDVGEQFF

V: TRBV7-8
size: many
D: -
J: TRBJ2-1
DNA: TGTGCCAGCAGCTTAGTCGTTTCTGAGCAGTTCTTC
CDR3: CASSLVVSEQFF

V: TRBV7-6
size: many
D: TRBD2
J: TRBJ2-3
DNA: TGTGCCAGCAGCTTTGGTAGCGGGTTCACAGATACGCAGTATTTT
CDR3: CASSFGSGFTDTQYF

V: TRBV7-9
size: -
D: TRBD2
J: TRBJ2-1
DNA: TGTGCCAGCAGCTCGACTAGCGGGAGCCTCAATGAGCAGTTCTTC
CDR3: CASSSTSGSLNEQFF

V: TRBV19
size: once
D: -
J: TRBJ1-4
DNA: TGTGCCAGTAGCGGGGGACTGGGTGAAAAACTGTTTTTT
CDR3: CASSGGLGEKLFF

V: TRBV5-4
size: few
D: -
J: TRBJ2-1
DNA: TGTGCCAGCAGCCCGTCCCCCGGTTTGCAGTTCTTC
CDR3: CASSPSPGLQFF

V: TRBV11-2
size: few
D: -
J: TRBJ2-6
DNA: TGTGCCAGCAGCTTAGAGGGTGGGGCCAACGTCCTGACTTTC
CDR3: CASSLEGGANVLTF

V: TRBV4-1
size: once
D: TRBD1
J: TRBJ1-5
DNA: TGCGCCAGCAGCCAGGGAGCCGGGACAGAGAGCAATCAGCCCCAGCATTTT
CDR3: CASSQGAGTESNQPQHF

V: TRBV27
size: few
D: TRBD1
J: TRBJ1-2
DNA: TGTGCCAGCTCTACAGGGGGCAGGGGCTACACCTTC
CDR3: CASSTGGRGYTF

V: TRBV7-2
size: few
D: -
J: TRBJ1-3
DNA: TGTGCCAGCAGCCCCGAGTGGGGGTCTGGAAACACCATATATTTT
CDR3: CASSPEWGSGNTIYF

V: TRBV20-1
size: -
D: -
J: TRBJ1-2
DNA: TGCAGTGCCAGTACCGGGACATATGGCTACACCTTC
CDR3: CSASTGTYGYTF

V: TRBV5-6
size: -
D: -
J: TRBJ2-5
DNA: TGTGCCAGCAGCTTGTATTCCGGCAGGGGAGTAGAGACCCAGTACTTC
CDR3: CASSLYSGRGVETQYF

V: TRBV19
size: few
D: TRBD2
J: TRBJ2-1
DNA: TGTGCCAGTAGTCTCGGGACTAGCGGGAATTCGTATGAGCAGTTCTTC
CDR3: CASSLGTSGNSYEQFF

V: TRBV6-2/TRBV6-3
size: many
D: TRBD2
J: TRBJ2-1
DNA: TGTGCCAGCAGTTACTCGCGGCTAGCGGGAGGAGGTGAGCAGTTCTTC
CDR3: CASSYSRLAGGGEQFF

V: TRBV6-6
size: few
D: -
J: TRBJ2-5
DNA: TGTGCCAGCAGTACCTACAGGATAGAGACCCAGTACTTC
CDR3: CASSTYRIETQYF